This TCR beta chain was observed in a study of PD-L1 blockade in urothelial cancer. Study-level background: Bladder-origin urothelial cancer in males described about 85% of the 29 patients. Blood analysis took place 3 weeks (second dose) and 6 weeks after treatment start. Blood samples contained a median 141,255 T cells.

The CDR3 sequence is 15 residues long. The germline gives CDR1 LNHDA, CDR2 SQIVND (reference sequence). The V end was cut by 1 base, the J end by 4 bases, with 14 bases between. As to time point: pretreatment peripheral blood. Each patient gave between 1 and 8 samples of peripheral blood mononuclear cells, which were collected pretreatment and during treatment. Assay used: immunoSEQ multiplex PCR; TCRdb lists only in-frame clones, some missing. The table lists about 86,000 clones, more than 70% of them singletons. The source of this sequence is a man in his 60s with urothelial cancer. The V call is TRBV19, the J call TRBJ2-7; perhaps TRBD1 as D (6 bases). The material sequenced was PBMCs, taken around atezolizumab (anti-PD-L1) treatment. CDR3: CASSIARGQRYEQYF. Here the CDR3 DNA reads TGTGCCAGTAGTATAGCTAGGGGACAACGTTACGAGCAGTACTTC.